This passage covers 14 T cell receptor beta chains from one sample sequenced in a study of blood T cell repertoires in COVID-19 (TCRdb year 2020). Receptor libraries were prepared by the immunoSEQ multiplex PCR assay. TCRdb's version of the immuneACCESS table is confined to in-frame rearrangements and falls short of the full clone set. An unresolved V gene accounts for under half of the shortfall where checked; the remainder is of unknown origin. This sample gives 200,000 to 250,000 clones in total; 65% to 85% of them show up just once. 4% to 4.5% of the sample goes to the ten largest clones. The sequencing sample was made of peripheral blood. These receptors were obtained from a woman in her forties with active or convalescent COVID-19.

This clone was counted only a few times. The V and J genes are TRBV7-6 and TRBJ2-2; no firm D call. This CDR3 is 13 amino acids long. Germline assignment: CDR1 SGHVS and CDR2 FNYEAQ. The V and J ends lost 3 bases and 2 bases respectively, with 4 bases between them. CDR3 amino acids: CASSLYNTGELFF. In DNA, the CDR3 is TGTGCCAGCAGCTTGTATAACACCGGGGAGCTGTTTTTT.

The CDR3 coding sequence is TGTGCCTGGAGTGCCGGGGACAGCCTCTACGAGCAGTACTTC. The encoded protein is CAWSAGDSLYEQYF. The chain links TRBV30 to TRBJ2-7, with 7 bases identical to TRBD1. The CDR3 runs to 14 residues. V shed 1 base and J 3 bases; nucleotides not matched to a gene: 6. Germline V gene sequence: CDR1 GTSNPN, CDR2 SVGIG (reference sequence).

CDR3 bases: TGTGCCAGCAGTTTAGTACAGGGCGAAAAGCAGTACGTC. It is translated as CASSLVQGEKQYV. V is TRBV12-3 or TRBV12-4 and J is TRBJ2-7; D is perhaps TRBD1 (6 bases). Deletions cut 1 base from V and 8 bases from J, with 12 bases between. The CDR3 totals 13 residues.

This clone was detected ten times or more. The identical CDR3 is also encoded by other nucleotide sequences in the sample. The J gene is TRBJ1-5, the V gene TRBV19; tentatively, D is TRBD1 (6 bases). V shed 7 bases and J shed 6 bases, with 16 bases lying between them. The V gene's germline CDR1 is LNHDA and CDR2 SQIVND (reference sequence). The CDR3 contains 14 residues. The CDR3: CASTKQGAGQPQHF. DNA for the CDR3: TGTGCCAGTACTAAACAGGGAGCTGGTCAGCCCCAGCATTTT.

J is TRBJ2-7 and V is TRBV5-1; perhaps TRBD2 as D (6 bases). Trimming took off 3 bases at V and 7 bases at J, with 11 bases between the two ends. The CDR3 is 12 residues long. Germline V CDR1 and CDR2: SGHRS, YFSETQ. DNA of the CDR3: TGCGCCAGCAGCTCCGGGACTTTGGAGCAGTACTTC. Its protein product is CASSSGTLEQYF.

V is TRBV29-1 and J is TRBJ1-4, with 9 bases lining up with TRBD1. Germline CDR1 reads SQVTM; CDR2 reads ANQGSEA. This CDR3 has 12 residues. V gave up 5 bases and J gave up 6 bases; unmatched junction bases: 1. For the CDR3, the DNA is TGCAGCGTTCGGGACAGGGATGAAAAACTGTTTTTT. This codes for CSVRDRDEKLFF.

In its sample, this clone ranks as medium-sized. V gene TRBV11-2 combines with J gene TRBJ1-3; D possibly corresponds to TRBD1 (6 bases). The V end was cut by 4 bases, the J end by 4 bases, with 11 bases between. The CDR3 has 14 residues. CDR1 is SGHAT and CDR2 is FQNNGV in the germline V gene. The CDR3 DNA sequence: TGTGCCAGCAGCTCCAGGGGTGAGGGAAACACCATATATTTT. Its translation: CASSSRGEGNTIYF.

The chain has TRBV2 and TRBJ1-5; weak D call: TRBD1 (5 bases). The germline V and J ends were trimmed by 8 bases and 7 bases, with 18 bases remaining between them. The V gene's germline CDR1 is SNHLY and CDR2 FYNNEI. This CDR3 region has 14 residues. The CDR3 sequence: CASGKGVTLQPQHF. The CDR3 coding sequence is TGTGCCAGCGGAAAAGGGGTCACCCTCCAGCCCCAGCATTTT.

CDR3 coding DNA: TGCAGCGGGGGGGAGCCAGTAGAGACCCAGTACTTC. Residues: CSGGEPVETQYF. This chain joins TRBV29-1 and TRBJ2-5; weak D call: TRBD2 (6 bases). The V end lost 7 bases, the J end lost 4 bases, and 13 bases lay between the germline ends. The CDR3 is 12 amino acids. The germline gives CDR1 SQVTM, CDR2 ANQGSEA.

The J gene is TRBJ2-5, the V gene TRBV10-3; D is possibly TRBD1 (6 bases). V was pared by 3 bases and J by 2 bases, with 13 bases between. Germline V gene sequence: CDR1 ENHRY, CDR2 SYGVKD. The CDR3 covers 15 residues. The chain's CDR3 is CAISDTGLGQETQYF. CDR3 DNA sequence: TGTGCCATCAGTGACACAGGGTTGGGGCAAGAGACCCAGTACTTC.

V usage is TRBV18 and J usage is TRBJ1-5; the match to TRBD1 covers 8 bases. CDR1 and CDR2 from the germline V gene are KGHSH and LQKENI. The J segment lost 2 bases and the V segment lost 1 base, leaving 1 base of the junction unmatched. The CDR3 runs to 15 residues. CDR3 protein: CASSPQQGGNQPQHF. DNA of the CDR3: TGTGCCAGCTCACCACAACAGGGGGGCAATCAGCCCCAGCATTTT.

This chain joins TRBV18 and TRBJ1-1; possibly TRBD1 for D (5 bases). This CDR3 region has 15 residues. V was cut by 0 bases and J by 0 bases, with 8 bases left in between. In germline, CDR1 is KGHSH, CDR2 LQKENI. The CDR3 sequence is CASSPPRVMNTEAFF. CDR3 in DNA: TGTGCCAGCTCACCACCCAGGGTGATGAACACTGAAGCTTTCTTT.

This rearrangement joins TRBV27 to TRBJ1-2; weak D call: TRBD1 (6 bases). CDR1 is MNHEY, CDR2 SMNVEV, per germline (reference sequence). The CDR3 is 14 residues long. V lost 6 bases to trimming and J lost 3 bases, with 14 bases between them. The chain's CDR3 is CASRGQGSDYGYTF. The CDR3 region has the DNA TGTGCCAGCAGAGGCCAGGGGTCGGACTATGGCTACACCTTC.

In the case of this clone: One junction end does not reproduce the germline sequence, and a read error may be involved. The chain is built from TRBV4-2 and TRBJ2-3; no clear D. The CDR3 contains 16 residues. CDR1 LGHNA and CDR2 YNFKEQ come from the germline V gene. CDR3 amino acids: CASSQDPERSIDTQYF. DNA for the CDR3: TGTGCCAGCAGCCAAGATCCGGAGCGAAGCATAGATACGCAGTATTTT.